This T cell receptor (beta chain) emerged from a study of early T cells in non-severe SARS-CoV-2 infection. TCRdb called the 5' RACE reads again in MiXCR, with one record for every CDR3 protein. The data show about 40,000 distinct CDR3 sequences, 7.5% to 9% seen once. CDR1 SGHTS and CDR2 YDEGEE come from the germline V gene. The ends were cut back, 4 bases at V and 3 bases at J, with 16 bases in the middle. The CDR3 length is 16 residues. Many counts were recorded for this clonotype. J is TRBJ1-4 and V is TRBV5-8, with a weak D call TRBD1 (6 bases). The source of this sequence is an adult who was a healthcare worker with PCR-confirmed SARS-CoV-2 infection or an uninfected control (not recorded which). The sample was whole blood, taken at baseline. CDR3 in DNA: TGTGCCAGCAGCGCTGGTCAGGGGATCCCTAATGAAAAACTGTTTTTT. Translation gives CASSAGQGIPNEKLFF. The entire variable domain, with the rest obtained from reference TRBV5-8 and TRBJ1-4, is as follows: EAGVTQSPTHLIKTRGQQATLRCSPISGHTSVYWYQQALGLGLQFLLWYDEGEERNRGNFPPRFSGRQFPNYSSELNVNALELEDSALYLCASSAGQGIPNEKLFFGSGTQLSVL.